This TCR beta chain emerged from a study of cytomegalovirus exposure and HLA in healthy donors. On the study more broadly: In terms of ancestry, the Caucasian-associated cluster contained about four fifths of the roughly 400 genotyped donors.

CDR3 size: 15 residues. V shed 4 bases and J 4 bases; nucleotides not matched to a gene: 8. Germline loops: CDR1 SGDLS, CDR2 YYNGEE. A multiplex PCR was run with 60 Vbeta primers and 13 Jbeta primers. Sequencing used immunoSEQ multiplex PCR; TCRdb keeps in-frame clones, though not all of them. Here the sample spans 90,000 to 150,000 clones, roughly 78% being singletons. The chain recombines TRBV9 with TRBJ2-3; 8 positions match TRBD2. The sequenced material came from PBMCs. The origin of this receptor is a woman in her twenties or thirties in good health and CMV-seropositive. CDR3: CASSPFSGAPDTQYF. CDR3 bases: TGTGCCAGCAGCCCGTTTAGCGGGGCCCCAGATACGCAGTATTTT.